The 29 T cell receptor beta chains below come from one sample, sequenced in a study of regulatory T cells in long-lasting Graves disease. The sample's time point: persistent/refractory GD, antithyroid drugs over 5 years with positive TRAb. There was RNA extracted from PBMCs, and the TCR library was made from it. For TCR beta, libraries came from iRepertoire HTBI primers and Arm-PCR of CDR3 regions. TCRdb re-called the multiplex PCR reads through MiXCR, storing one row per CDR3 protein. The table shows roughly 450,000 distinct CDR3 sequences, with approximately 23% occurring only once. The sequencing here drew on peripheral blood mononuclear cells (PBMCs), taken when the disease was refractory, from a patient treated with antithyroid drugs. All receptors derive from a female donor with Graves disease.

This clonotype was counted many times. The rearrangement links TRBV6-1 to TRBJ1-1, with TRBD1 as a possible D gene (5 bases). CDR1 is MNHNS and CDR2 is SASEGT in the germline V gene. CDR3 length: 13 amino acids. Trimming took 6 bases from V and 6 from J, leaving 14 bases between them. DNA for the CDR3: TGTGCCAGCAGAAAGGGGCGAGGATCTGAAGCTTTCTTT. Amino acids: CASRKGRGSEAFF.

This clonotype was counted at least ten times. The rearrangement joins TRBV6-5 to TRBJ1-2; D unclear. The CDR3 totals 13 residues. Trimming shortened V by 4 bases and J by 4 bases, and 10 bases separated the two germline ends. The germline gives CDR1 MNHEY, CDR2 SVGAGI. This CDR3 is CASSSRHFYGYTF. The DNA of the CDR3 is TGTGCCAGCAGTTCCCGACACTTCTATGGCTACACCTTC.

This clonotype showed up just a few times. The V gene is TRBV20-1, the J gene TRBJ1-5, with 9 positions matching TRBD1. This CDR3 comprises 18 residues. Losses at the gene ends were 0 bases for V and 7 bases for J; bases not matched to a gene: 16. Germline loops: CDR1 DFQATT, CDR2 SNEGSKA (reference sequence). The CDR3 bases are TGCAGTGCTAGAGATCAATTCCCTACAGGGGGCGCGGGACAGCCCCAGCATTTT. This gives the protein CSARDQFPTGGAGQPQHF.

Written as DNA, the CDR3 is TGTGCCTGGACCCCGGGACAGGGGTTGCAGCCCCAGCATTTT. Translating gives CAWTPGQGLQPQHF. The rearrangement joins TRBV30 to TRBJ1-5, with 10 nucleotides matching TRBD1. After removal of 4 bases from V and 7 bases from J, the junction contained 7 bases not matched to a gene. CDR1 is GTSNPN, CDR2 SVGIG, per germline (reference sequence). The CDR3 has 14 residues.

The V and J genes are TRBV19 and TRBJ1-1; no firm D call. Germline-derived CDR1 and CDR2 are LNHDA and SQIVND (reference sequence). This CDR3 comprises 13 residues. V was cut by 7 bases and J by 4 bases, with 13 bases left in between. CDR3: CASISRLGTEAFF. The CDR3 DNA reads TGTGCCAGTATTTCGAGACTGGGCACTGAAGCTTTCTTT.

The V and J genes are TRBV11-2 and TRBJ2-1, with D unresolved. Germline CDR1 SGHAT, CDR2 FQNNGV. This CDR3 region has 15 residues. Trimming left V 1 base short and J 4 bases short, with 11 bases between. CDR3 coding DNA: TGTGCCAGCAGCTTAGCATACACCACATACAATGAGCAGTTCTTC. It yields the protein CASSLAYTTYNEQFF.

Many counts were recorded for this clonotype. V is TRBV20-1 and J is TRBJ2-2; 7 nucleotides line up with TRBD2. Germline V gene lookup returns CDR1 DFQATT and CDR2 SNEGSKA (reference sequence). The CDR3 is 17 residues long. The junction had 11 bases not matched to a gene; V was cut back by 2 bases and J by 2 bases. The CDR3 region has the DNA TGCAGTGCTAGACCCTCGGGGGGTTTACAAAACACCGGGGAGCTGTTTTTT. Protein product: CSARPSGGLQNTGELFF.

This chain joins TRBV19 and TRBJ2-5, with 9 bases that match TRBD2. Germline-derived CDR1 and CDR2 are LNHDA and SQIVND (reference sequence). With 7 bases clipped from V and 1 base from J, the junction kept 4 bases outside the gene matches. This CDR3 spans 14 amino acids. For the CDR3, the DNA is TGTGCCAGTAACCTAGCGGGAACCCAAGAGACCCAGTACTTC. Translation gives CASNLAGTQETQYF. Full variable domain (remainder filled in from reference TRBV19 and TRBJ2-5): DGGITQSPKYLFRKEGQNVTLSCEQNLNHDAMYWYRQDPGQGLRLIYYSQIVNDFQKGDIAEGYSVSREKKESFPLTVTSAQKNPTAFYLCASNLAGTQETQYFGPGTRLLVL.

This clonotype was counted ten times or more. V is TRBV28 and J is TRBJ2-5, with 7 nucleotides matching TRBD2. Trimming cost V 3 bases and J 0 bases; bases outside gene matches: 7. The CDR3 has 16 amino acids. CDR1 MDHEN and CDR2 SYDVKM come from the germline V gene. The CDR3, as DNA: TGTGCCAGCAGTTTGGGTGCTAGCGGATACCAAGAGACCCAGTACTTC. Its translation: CASSLGASGYQETQYF. Using reference TRBV28 and TRBJ2-5 for the parts outside the CDR3, the full variable domain is DVKVTQSSRYLVKRTGEKVFLECVQDMDHENMFWYRQDPGLGLRLIYFSYDVKMKEKGDIPEGYSVSREKKERFSLILESASTNQTSMYLCASSLGASGYQETQYFGPGTRLLVL.

The table lists this clonotype with many counts. The V and J genes are TRBV28 and TRBJ2-1; D is perhaps TRBD1 or TRBD2 (6 bases each). CDR3 size: 16 residues. Germline CDR1 and CDR2: MDHEN and SYDVKM. Trimming removed 5 bases at V and 1 base at J, with 15 bases between. This CDR3 is CASSTRGSGSYNEQFF. The CDR3 nucleotides read TGTGCCAGCAGTACCAGGGGTAGCGGATCCTACAATGAGCAGTTCTTC.

The chain recombines TRBV9 with TRBJ1-3; 7 nucleotides align to TRBD1. The CDR3 contains 18 residues. Germline CDR1 is SGDLS and CDR2 is YYNGEE. With 3 bases clipped from V and 0 bases from J, the junction kept 12 bases outside the gene matches. CDR3 loop: CASSGRTTDRSSGNTIYF. Written as DNA, the CDR3 is TGTGCCAGCAGCGGACGGACAACGGACAGGAGCTCTGGAAACACCATATATTTT.

This clonotype was recorded at least ten times. This chain links TRBV20-1 with TRBJ1-2; maybe TRBD1 (6 bases). Looked up from germline, CDR1 is DFQATT and CDR2 is SNEGSKA (reference sequence). Trimming cost V 5 bases and J 4 bases, with 14 bases left between them. CDR3 length: 13 amino acids. CDR3: CSAFRGEGYGYTF. CDR3 nucleotide sequence: TGCAGTGCTTTCAGGGGTGAGGGCTATGGCTACACCTTC.

In its sample, this clonotype was seen a few times. The rearrangement uses TRBV13 and TRBJ1-2; 7 bases align to TRBD1. Looked up from germline, CDR1 is PRHDT and CDR2 is FYEKMQ (reference sequence). Germline trimming cut 2 bases from V and 0 bases from J; bases unmatched to any gene: 9. The length of the CDR3 is 17 residues. The CDR3 bases are TGTGCCAGCAGCTTAAGAGATGACAGGGTAGCTAACTATGGCTACACCTTC. This encodes CASSLRDDRVANYGYTF.

This clonotype was observed a single time. The chain joins TRBV11-2 to TRBJ2-1; 7 bases are shared with TRBD2. With V trimmed by 4 bases and J by 5 bases, 5 bases remained unmatched. The V gene's germline CDR1 is SGHAT and CDR2 FQNNGV. This CDR3 comprises 14 residues. Here the CDR3 DNA reads TGTGCCAGCAGCTCCAGGGCGGGGGACAATGAGCAGTTCTTC. Encoded protein: CASSSRAGDNEQFF.

This clonotype has just a few counts. The CDR3 loop is CSARYRVGFVMNTEAFF. DNA for the CDR3: TGCAGTGCTAGGTACAGGGTAGGTTTTGTGATGAACACTGAAGCTTTCTTT. This chain joins TRBV20-1 and TRBJ1-1, with D perhaps matching TRBD1 (6 bases). Looked up from germline, CDR1 is DFQATT and CDR2 is SNEGSKA (reference sequence). The CDR3 length is 17 residues. V lost 3 bases and J lost 0, with 20 bases in between.

At least ten counts were recorded for this clonotype. The genes are TRBV28 and TRBJ2-7; 7 nucleotides match TRBD1. The germline V gene has CDR1 MDHEN and CDR2 SYDVKM. J was trimmed by 2 bases and V by 10 bases; bases with no gene match: 5. This CDR3 is built from 12 residues. CDR3 in DNA: TGTGCCACCCAGGACAGGCCCTACGAGCAGTACTTC. This sequence encodes CATQDRPYEQYF.

This clonotype was seen many times. V gene TRBV11-2 combines with J gene TRBJ1-1; perhaps TRBD1 as D (5 bases). This CDR3 has 14 residues. Trimming took off 5 bases at V and 3 bases at J, with 13 bases between the two ends. Germline V gene sequence: CDR1 SGHAT, CDR2 FQNNGV. CDR3: CASSVRTFDTEAFF. For the CDR3, the DNA is TGTGCCAGCAGCGTTAGGACATTTGACACTGAAGCTTTCTTT.

This chain links TRBV10-3 with TRBJ2-7, with 7 nucleotides matching TRBD2. There are 13 residues in the CDR3. In germline, CDR1 is ENHRY, CDR2 SYGVKD. V trimming: 5 bases; J trimming: 4 bases; junction bases outside the gene matches: 5. CDR3 nucleotide sequence: TGTGCCATCAGTCCTAGCGGAGCTTACGAGCAGTACTTC. The encoded protein is CAISPSGAYEQYF.

This clonotype was seen only a few times. The chain employs TRBV19 and TRBJ1-2; D uncertain. Germline loops: CDR1 LNHDA, CDR2 SQIVND (reference sequence). Trimming took off 5 bases at V and 4 bases at J, with 8 bases between the two ends. CDR3 size: 12 residues. This CDR3 reads CASSPVTYGYTF. In DNA form, the CDR3 reads TGTGCCAGTAGTCCAGTCACCTATGGCTACACCTTC.

The V call is TRBV20-1, the J call TRBJ2-7, with unresolved D. The CDR3 has 11 residues. CDR1 is DFQATT, CDR2 SNEGSKA, per germline (reference sequence). V was clipped by 6 bases and J by 4 bases, with 10 bases between them. In DNA, the CDR3 is TGCAGTGCGGTTCGGGCGTACGAGCAGTACTTC. Its translation: CSAVRAYEQYF.

The chain joins TRBV14 to TRBJ1-4; weak D call: TRBD1 (6 bases). V lost 5 bases, J lost 4 bases, and 11 bases lay in between. Germline assignment: CDR1 SGHDN and CDR2 FVKESK. CDR3 length equals 14 residues. CDR3 sequence: CASSMGAHNEKLFF. The CDR3 DNA reads as TGTGCCAGCAGCATGGGGGCCCATAATGAAAAACTGTTTTTT.

This chain connects TRBV3-1 to TRBJ1-6; no firm D call. This CDR3 has 14 residues. Germline V CDR1 and CDR2: LGHDT, YNNKEL (reference sequence). Trimming took 5 bases from V and 5 from J, leaving 10 bases between them. CDR3 protein: CASSLGRNNSPLHF. The CDR3 nucleotides read TGTGCCAGCAGCTTGGGGAGAAATAATTCACCCCTCCACTTT.

This clonotype was recorded a few times. This chain connects TRBV7-3 to TRBJ1-6, with 7 bases fitting TRBD1. CDR3 length: 15 residues. With V trimmed by 4 bases and J by 7 bases, 7 bases remained unmatched. Germline V lookup: CDR1 SGHTA, CDR2 FQGTGA. CDR3 in amino acids: CASSSWTGSNSPLHF. CDR3 in DNA: TGTGCCAGCAGCTCGTGGACAGGCTCAAATTCACCCCTCCACTTT.

The sample holds many counts of this clonotype. This chain connects TRBV11-2 to TRBJ1-6; a weak D match, TRBD1 (5 bases). The CDR3 totals 14 residues. Trimming stripped 5 bases from V and 11 bases from J, with 16 bases between. Germline CDR1 reads SGHAT; CDR2 reads FQNNGV. The CDR3: CASSPGTGLTPLHF. The CDR3, as DNA: TGTGCCAGCAGCCCCGGGACGGGTTTGACACCCCTCCACTTT.

The J gene is TRBJ1-5, the V gene TRBV20-1, with D maybe TRBD1 (5 bases). Trimming left V 3 bases short and J 7 bases short, with 10 bases between. Germline loops: CDR1 DFQATT, CDR2 SNEGSKA (reference sequence). The CDR3 runs to 12 residues. CDR3 DNA: TGCAGTGCTAGCAGGGTTGACCAGCCCCAGCATTTT. Protein: CSASRVDQPQHF.

This clonotype was detected many times. The V gene is TRBV29-1, the J gene TRBJ1-4; the D is unclear. Germline CDR1 and CDR2: SQVTM and ANQGSEA. The V end lost 4 bases, the J end lost 7 bases, and 13 bases lay between the germline ends. The CDR3 extends over 13 amino acids. The CDR3 DNA sequence: TGCAGCGTTGTGTCGGTCGGAAGTGAAAAACTGTTTTTT. Amino acids: CSVVSVGSEKLFF. Drawing the rest from reference TRBV29-1 and TRBJ1-4, the complete variable domain is SAVISQKPSRDICQRGTSLTIQCQVDSQVTMMFWYRQQPGQSLTLIATANQGSEATYESGFVIDKFPISRPNLTFSTLTVSNMSPEDSSIYLCSVVSVGSEKLFFGSGTQLSVL.

This clonotype showed up many times. CDR3 protein: CASSREFRQGRAPEAFF. The CDR3 DNA follows: TGTGCCAGCAGTAGGGAGTTCCGACAGGGGCGCGCCCCTGAAGCTTTCTTT. This rearrangement joins TRBV6-1 to TRBJ1-1, with 8 bases aligning to TRBD1. The CDR3 length is 17 residues. V lost 5 bases to trimming and J lost 6 bases; unmatched junction nucleotides: 17. The V gene's germline CDR1 is MNHNS and CDR2 SASEGT.

This clonotype was seen only a few times. The CDR3 protein is CATSRDHVISYEQYF. The CDR3 region has the DNA TGTGCCACCAGCAGAGATCACGTCATATCCTACGAGCAGTACTTC. The chain recombines TRBV15 with TRBJ2-7; D call uncertain. V shed 0 bases and J shed 1 base, with 10 bases lying between them. The CDR3 loop spans 15 amino acids. Germline loops: CDR1 LNHNV, CDR2 YYDKDF (reference sequence).

The chain combines TRBV15 with TRBJ2-1; 8 nucleotides line up with TRBD1. Germline assignment: CDR1 LNHNV and CDR2 YYDKDF (reference sequence). The CDR3 totals 18 residues. V lost 3 bases to trimming and J lost 6 bases; unmatched junction nucleotides: 16. The DNA of the CDR3 is TGTGCCACCAGCAGCGTTCCCGGGACAGGAAGGGGAGTCAATGAGCAGTTCTTC. This codes for CATSSVPGTGRGVNEQFF.